These 2 T cell receptor beta chains were all obtained from the same sample, sequenced in a study of T cells in Graves' hyperthyroidism and ophthalmopathy. Amplification of TCR beta CDR3 regions used RNA as the template. The HTBI primer set drove a first-round RT-PCR of the TCR CDR3. One entry per CDR3 protein results from TCRdb running MiXCR on the multiplex PCR reads. Among hundreds of thousands of distinct CDR3 sequences listed, roughly 25% were seen once. Source material: blood. The origin of the receptors is a woman aged 25 to 45 with Graves' ophthalmopathy.

As regards this clonotype: At one boundary the junction diverges from the germline segment, which might be a read error. This sequence joins TRBV7-8 and TRBJ1-5; tentatively, D is TRBD1 (5 bases). There are 12 residues in the CDR3. Germline assignment: CDR1 SGHVS and CDR2 FQNEAQ. CDR3 sequence: CASTTGNQPQQF. DNA of the CDR3: TGTGCCAGCACCACAGGCAATCAGCCCCAGCAGTTT. The full variable domain, in which reference TRBV7-8 and TRBJ1-5 provide the parts outside the CDR3, is GAGVSQSPRYKVAKRGQDVALRCDPISGHVSLFWYQQALGQGPEFLTYFQNEAQLDKSGLPSDRFFAERPEGSVSTLKIQRTQQEDSAVYLCASTTGNQPQQFGDGTRLSIL.

The CDR3 bases are TGTGCCAGCAGCTTAGGTCGGTTGGGGCGAACCCAAGAGACCCAGTACTTC. Protein sequence: CASSLGRLGRTQETQYF. The gene calls are TRBV11-2 and TRBJ2-5; weak D call: TRBD1 (5 bases). CDR1 and CDR2 (germline): SGHAT, FQNNGV. The V end was cut by 1 base, the J end by 1 base, with 16 bases between. The CDR3 length is 17 residues.